This T cell receptor (beta chain) derives from a study of blood T cell repertoires in COVID-19. In the study overall: The origin of the acute and convalescent COVID-19 samples was the United States, Italy and Spain. Nucleic acid was either cDNA or gDNA, and it came from T cells, B-cell-depleted T cells, or PBMCs.

Original processing methods: Estimation of nucleated cell counts relied on the amplification of reference gene primers. Assay: immunoSEQ multiplex PCR; the TCRdb copy retains only in-frame clones and omits some. That table gives V, J and clone size, and the DNA gave D and trimming. The repertoire holds 150,000 or so clones, with around 87% as singletons. Germline CDR1 reads KGHSH; CDR2 reads LQKENI. This CDR3 is 12 amino acids long. Trimming took off 3 bases at V and 0 bases at J, with 3 bases between the two ends. The Seattle patients joined while their infection was active and were tracked longitudinally afterward.

Sequenced: peripheral blood. The receptor comes from a man aged 18 to 35 with COVID-19, enrolled during active disease. V gene TRBV18 combines with J gene TRBJ2-7, with D uncertain. The DNA for the CDR3 is TGTGCCAGCTCACCCAGCTCCTACGAGCAGTACTTC. Translating it yields CASSPSSYEQYF.